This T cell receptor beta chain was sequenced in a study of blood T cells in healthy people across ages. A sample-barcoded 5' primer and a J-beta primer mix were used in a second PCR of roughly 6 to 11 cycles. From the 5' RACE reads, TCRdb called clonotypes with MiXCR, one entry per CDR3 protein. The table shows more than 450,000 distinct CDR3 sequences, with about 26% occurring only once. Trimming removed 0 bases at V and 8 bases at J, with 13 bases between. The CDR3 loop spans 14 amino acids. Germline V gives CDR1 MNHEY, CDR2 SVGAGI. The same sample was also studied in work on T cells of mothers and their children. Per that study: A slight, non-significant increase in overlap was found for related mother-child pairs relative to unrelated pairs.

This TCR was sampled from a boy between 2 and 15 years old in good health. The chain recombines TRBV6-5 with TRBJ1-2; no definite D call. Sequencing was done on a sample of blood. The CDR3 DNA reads TGTGCCAGCAGTTACTCGCACCTAGAATGGGGCTACACCTTC. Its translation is CASSYSHLEWGYTF.